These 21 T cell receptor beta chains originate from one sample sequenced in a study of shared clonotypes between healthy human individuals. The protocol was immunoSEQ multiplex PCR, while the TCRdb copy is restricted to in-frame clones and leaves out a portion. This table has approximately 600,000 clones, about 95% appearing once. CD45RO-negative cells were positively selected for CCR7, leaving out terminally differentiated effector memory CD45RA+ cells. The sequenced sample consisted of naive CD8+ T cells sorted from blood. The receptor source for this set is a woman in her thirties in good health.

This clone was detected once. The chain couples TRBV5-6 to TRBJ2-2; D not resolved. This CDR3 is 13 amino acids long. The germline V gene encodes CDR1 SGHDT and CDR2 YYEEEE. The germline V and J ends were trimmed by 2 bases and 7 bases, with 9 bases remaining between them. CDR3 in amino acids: CASSFGSGGELFF. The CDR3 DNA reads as TGTGCCAGCAGCTTCGGATCGGGCGGGGAGCTGTTTTTT.

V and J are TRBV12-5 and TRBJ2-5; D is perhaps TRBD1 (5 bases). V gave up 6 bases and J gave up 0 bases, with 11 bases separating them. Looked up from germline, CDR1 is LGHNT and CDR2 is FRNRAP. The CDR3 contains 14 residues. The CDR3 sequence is CASGTDSHQETQYF. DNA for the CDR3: TGTGCTAGTGGAACAGACAGTCACCAAGAGACCCAGTACTTC.

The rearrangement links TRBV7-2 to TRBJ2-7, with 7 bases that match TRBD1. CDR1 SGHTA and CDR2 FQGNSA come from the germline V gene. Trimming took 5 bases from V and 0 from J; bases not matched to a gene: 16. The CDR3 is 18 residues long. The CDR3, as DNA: TGTGCCAGCAGCCAACCCCGAACCAGACAGGGCCCCTCCTACGAGCAGTACTTC. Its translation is CASSQPRTRQGPSYEQYF.

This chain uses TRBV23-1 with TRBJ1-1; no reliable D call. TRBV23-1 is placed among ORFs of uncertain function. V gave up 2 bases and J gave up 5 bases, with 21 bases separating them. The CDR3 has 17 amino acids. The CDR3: CASSQVLPDSARTEAFF. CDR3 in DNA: TGCGCCAGCAGTCAAGTTCTTCCGGACTCAGCAAGGACTGAAGCTTTCTTT.

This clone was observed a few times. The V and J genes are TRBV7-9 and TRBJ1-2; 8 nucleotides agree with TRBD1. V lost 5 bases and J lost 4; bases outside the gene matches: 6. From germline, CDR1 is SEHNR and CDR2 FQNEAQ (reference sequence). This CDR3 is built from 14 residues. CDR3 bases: TGTGCCAGCAGCACTGGACAGGGAAGCTATGGCTACACCTTC. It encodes CASSTGQGSYGYTF.

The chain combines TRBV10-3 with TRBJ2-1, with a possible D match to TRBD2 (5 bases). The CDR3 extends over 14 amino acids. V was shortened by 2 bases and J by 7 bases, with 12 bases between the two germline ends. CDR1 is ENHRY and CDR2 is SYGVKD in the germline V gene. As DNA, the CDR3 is TGTGCCATCAGTGAGGGTGCGGGTCAGAATGAGCAGTTCTTC. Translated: CAISEGAGQNEQFF.

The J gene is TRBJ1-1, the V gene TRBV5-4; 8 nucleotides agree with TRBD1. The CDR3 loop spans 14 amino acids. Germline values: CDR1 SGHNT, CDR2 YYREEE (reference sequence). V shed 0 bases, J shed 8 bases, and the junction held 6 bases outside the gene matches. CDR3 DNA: TGTGCCAGCAGCTTGGAGGGGACAGGTGTGGAAGCTTTCTTT. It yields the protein CASSLEGTGVEAFF.

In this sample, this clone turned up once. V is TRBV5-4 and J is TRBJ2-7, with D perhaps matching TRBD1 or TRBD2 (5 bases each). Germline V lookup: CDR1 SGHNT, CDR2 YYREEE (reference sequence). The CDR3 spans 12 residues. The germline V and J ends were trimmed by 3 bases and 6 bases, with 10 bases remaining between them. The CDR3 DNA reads TGTGCCAGCAGCTCCGGGACGAGCGAGCAGTACTTC. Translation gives CASSSGTSEQYF.

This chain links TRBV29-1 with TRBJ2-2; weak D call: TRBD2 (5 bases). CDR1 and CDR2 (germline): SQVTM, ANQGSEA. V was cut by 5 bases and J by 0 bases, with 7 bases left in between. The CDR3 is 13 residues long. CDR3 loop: CSVPGTNTGELFF. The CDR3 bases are TGCAGCGTTCCCGGGACGAACACCGGGGAGCTGTTTTTT.

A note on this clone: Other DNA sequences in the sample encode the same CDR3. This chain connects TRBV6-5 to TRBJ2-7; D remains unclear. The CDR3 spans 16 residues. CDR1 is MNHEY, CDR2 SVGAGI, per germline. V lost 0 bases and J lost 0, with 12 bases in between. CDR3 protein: CASSYSVGQNSYEQYF. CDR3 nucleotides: TGTGCCAGCAGTTACTCTGTCGGCCAGAACTCCTACGAGCAGTACTTC.

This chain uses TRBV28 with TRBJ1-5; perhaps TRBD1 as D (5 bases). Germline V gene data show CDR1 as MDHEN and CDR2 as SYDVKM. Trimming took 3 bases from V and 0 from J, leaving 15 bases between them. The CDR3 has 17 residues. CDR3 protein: CASSFFLTDPSNQPQHF. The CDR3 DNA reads TGTGCCAGCAGTTTCTTTCTGACAGACCCTAGCAATCAGCCCCAGCATTTT. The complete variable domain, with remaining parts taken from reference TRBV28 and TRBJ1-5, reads DVKVTQSSRYLVKRTGEKVFLECVQDMDHENMFWYRQDPGLGLRLIYFSYDVKMKEKGDIPEGYSVSREKKERFSLILESASTNQTSMYLCASSFFLTDPSNQPQHFGDGTRLSIL.

The CDR3 nucleotides are TGCGCCAGCAGCCAAGATCTTCTCTCGCTAGCGAGCTACTTCAATGAGCAGTTCTTC. This encodes CASSQDLLSLASYFNEQFF. J is TRBJ2-1 and V is TRBV4-1; maybe TRBD2 (6 bases). Germline V gene sequence: CDR1 MGHRA, CDR2 YSYEKL. The CDR3 length is 19 residues. V dropped 0 bases and J dropped 6 bases, with 24 bases sitting between them.

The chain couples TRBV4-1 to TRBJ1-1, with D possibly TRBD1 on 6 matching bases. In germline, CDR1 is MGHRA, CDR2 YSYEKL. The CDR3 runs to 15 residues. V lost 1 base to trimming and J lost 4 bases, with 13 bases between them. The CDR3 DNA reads TGCGCCAGCAGCCAAGCGGGGGGCGCCGGCACTGAAGCTTTCTTT. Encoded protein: CASSQAGGAGTEAFF.

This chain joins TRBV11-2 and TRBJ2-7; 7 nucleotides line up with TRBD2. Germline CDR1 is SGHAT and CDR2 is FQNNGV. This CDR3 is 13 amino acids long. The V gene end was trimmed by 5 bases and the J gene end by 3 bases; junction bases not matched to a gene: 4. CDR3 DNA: TGTGCCAGCAGCCCGGGGGAGGGCTACGAGCAGTACTTC. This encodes CASSPGEGYEQYF.

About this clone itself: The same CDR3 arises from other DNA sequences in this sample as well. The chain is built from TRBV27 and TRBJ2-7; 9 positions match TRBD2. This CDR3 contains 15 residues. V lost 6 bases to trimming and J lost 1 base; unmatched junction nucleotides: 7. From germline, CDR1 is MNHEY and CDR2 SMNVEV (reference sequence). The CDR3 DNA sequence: TGTGCCAGCAGCCTTAGCGGGAGAGGGTCCTACGAGCAGTACTTC. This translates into CASSLSGRGSYEQYF.

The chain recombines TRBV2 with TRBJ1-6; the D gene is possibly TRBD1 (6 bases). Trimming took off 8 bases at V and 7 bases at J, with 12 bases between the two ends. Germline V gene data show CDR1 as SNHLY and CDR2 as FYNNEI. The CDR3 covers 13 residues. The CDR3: CASEGQGNSPLHF. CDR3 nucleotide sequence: TGTGCCAGCGAGGGGCAGGGGAATTCACCCCTCCACTTT.

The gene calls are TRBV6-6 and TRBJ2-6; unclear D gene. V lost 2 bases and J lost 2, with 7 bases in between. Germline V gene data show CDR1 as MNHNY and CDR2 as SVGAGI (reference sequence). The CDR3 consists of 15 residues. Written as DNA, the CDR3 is TGTGCCAGCAGTTACACTAATACTGGGGCCAACGTCCTGACTTTC. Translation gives CASSYTNTGANVLTF.

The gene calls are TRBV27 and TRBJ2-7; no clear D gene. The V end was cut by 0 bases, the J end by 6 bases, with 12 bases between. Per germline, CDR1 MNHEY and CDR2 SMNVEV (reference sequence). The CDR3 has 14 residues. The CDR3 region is CASSLSGPMSEQYF. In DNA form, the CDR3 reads TGTGCCAGCAGTTTATCTGGTCCAATGAGCGAGCAGTACTTC.

This CDR3 reads CASTLGQDYGYTF. CDR3 sequence (DNA): TGTGCCAGCACCCTGGGACAGGACTATGGCTACACCTTC. The chain employs TRBV9 and TRBJ1-2, with 8 bases fitting TRBD1. The CDR3 has 13 residues. V trimming: 6 bases; J trimming: 3 bases; junction bases outside the gene matches: 4. Looked up from germline, CDR1 is SGDLS and CDR2 is YYNGEE.

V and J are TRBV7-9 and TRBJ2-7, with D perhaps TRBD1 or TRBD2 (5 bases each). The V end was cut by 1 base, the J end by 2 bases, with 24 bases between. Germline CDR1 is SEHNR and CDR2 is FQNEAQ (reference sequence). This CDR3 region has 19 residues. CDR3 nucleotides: TGTGCCAGCAGCTTAGTCGTCGGAGTGGGGGAATCCGAAACCTACGAGCAGTACTTC. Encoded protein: CASSLVVGVGESETYEQYF.

As DNA, the CDR3 is TGTGCCATCAGTGATTGGGGATCGGATGAAGCTTTCTTT. It is translated as CAISDWGSDEAFF. This chain uses TRBV10-3 with TRBJ1-1; D unresolved. Germline V gene lookup returns CDR1 ENHRY and CDR2 SYGVKD. The CDR3 spans 13 residues. The germline V and J ends were trimmed by 3 bases and 7 bases, with 12 bases remaining between them.